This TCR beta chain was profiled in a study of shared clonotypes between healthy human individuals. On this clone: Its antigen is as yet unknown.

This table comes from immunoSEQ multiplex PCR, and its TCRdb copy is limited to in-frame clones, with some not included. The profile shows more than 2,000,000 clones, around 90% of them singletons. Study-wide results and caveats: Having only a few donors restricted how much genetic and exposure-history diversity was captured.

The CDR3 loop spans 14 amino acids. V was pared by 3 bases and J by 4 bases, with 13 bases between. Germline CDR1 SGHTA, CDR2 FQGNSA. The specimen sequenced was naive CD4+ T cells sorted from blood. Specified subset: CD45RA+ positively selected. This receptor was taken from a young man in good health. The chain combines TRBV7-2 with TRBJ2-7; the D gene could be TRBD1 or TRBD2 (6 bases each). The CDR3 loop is CASSFGRGGYEQYF. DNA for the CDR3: TGTGCCAGCAGCTTTGGCAGGGGAGGTTACGAGCAGTACTTC.